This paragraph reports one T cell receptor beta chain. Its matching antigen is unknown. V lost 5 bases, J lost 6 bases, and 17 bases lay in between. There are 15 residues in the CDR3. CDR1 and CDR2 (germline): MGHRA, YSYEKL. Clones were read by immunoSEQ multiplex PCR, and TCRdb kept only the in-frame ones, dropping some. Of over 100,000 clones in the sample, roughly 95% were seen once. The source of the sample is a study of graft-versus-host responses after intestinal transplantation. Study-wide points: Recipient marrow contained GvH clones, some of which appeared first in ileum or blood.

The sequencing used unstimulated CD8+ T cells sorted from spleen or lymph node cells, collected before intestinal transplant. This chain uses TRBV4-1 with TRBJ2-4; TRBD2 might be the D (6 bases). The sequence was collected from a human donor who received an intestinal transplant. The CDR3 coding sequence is TGCGCCAGCAGCGTACGGGAGCGACCAATAAACATTCAGTACTTC. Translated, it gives CASSVRERPINIQYF.